Listed below are T cell receptor beta chains from one sample, sequenced in a study of identifying expanded T cells in peripheral blood. Produced via immunoSEQ multiplex PCR; TCRdb's table is partial and in-frame only. The sample contains some 78,000 clones, 80% to 85% of which appear only once. The specimen sequenced was blood. These receptors all stem from a person between 18 and 75 years old in good health. Both conserved end residues are part of each CDR3. A D gene is named only where the DNA matches it firmly. Rows give clone size only sometimes, using once, few, many, or a class for an expanded clone.

V gene	D gene	clone size	CDR3 length	J gene	CDR3 DNA	CDR3 protein
TRBV28	-	-	13	TRBJ2-7	TGTGCCAGCAGTTTATCACAAACCTACGAGCAGTACTTC	CASSLSQTYEQYF
TRBV6-4	-	once	10	TRBJ2-4	TGTGCCACCCCTGGGCACATTCAGTACTTC	CATPGHIQYF
TRBV28	-	-	15	TRBJ2-1	TGTGCCAGCAGTTTAGTGCGGGCACTGCGGAATGAGCAGTTCTTC	CASSLVRALRNEQFF
TRBV2	-	-	13	TRBJ2-3	TGTGCCAGCAGGGGGGGCACGACAGATACGCAGTATTTT	CASRGGTTDTQYF
TRBV13	TRBD1	-	14	TRBJ2-5	TGTGCCAGCATAAAACGGGACAGACAAGAGACCCAGTACTTC	CASIKRDRQETQYF
TRBV7-8	-	-	15	TRBJ1-1	TGTGCCAGCAGCTTCCCCGCGTCAGGGGCCACTGAAGCTTTCTTT	CASSFPASGATEAFF
TRBV6-5	TRBD2	-	13	TRBJ2-1	TGTGCCAGCGGACGGGGGGTCCGGAATGAGCAGTTCTTC	CASGRGVRNEQFF
TRBV30	-	-	16	TRBJ2-2	TGTGCCTGGAGTGTACGCCGGGACAAAAACACCGGGGAGCTGTTTTTT	CAWSVRRDKNTGELFF
TRBV7-2	-	-	16	TRBJ1-1	TGTGCCAGCAGCTTAGAAATGGCGGCGATGAACACTGAAGCTTTCTTT	CASSLEMAAMNTEAFF
TRBV10-3	TRBD2	-	15	TRBJ2-1	TGTGCCATCAGAGGACTAGCGGGAGATGGGAATGAGCAGTTCTTC	CAIRGLAGDGNEQFF
TRBV7-3	TRBD1	-	14	TRBJ2-5	TGTGCCAGCAGCATTGGGACAGGGCAAGAGACCCAGTACTTC	CASSIGTGQETQYF